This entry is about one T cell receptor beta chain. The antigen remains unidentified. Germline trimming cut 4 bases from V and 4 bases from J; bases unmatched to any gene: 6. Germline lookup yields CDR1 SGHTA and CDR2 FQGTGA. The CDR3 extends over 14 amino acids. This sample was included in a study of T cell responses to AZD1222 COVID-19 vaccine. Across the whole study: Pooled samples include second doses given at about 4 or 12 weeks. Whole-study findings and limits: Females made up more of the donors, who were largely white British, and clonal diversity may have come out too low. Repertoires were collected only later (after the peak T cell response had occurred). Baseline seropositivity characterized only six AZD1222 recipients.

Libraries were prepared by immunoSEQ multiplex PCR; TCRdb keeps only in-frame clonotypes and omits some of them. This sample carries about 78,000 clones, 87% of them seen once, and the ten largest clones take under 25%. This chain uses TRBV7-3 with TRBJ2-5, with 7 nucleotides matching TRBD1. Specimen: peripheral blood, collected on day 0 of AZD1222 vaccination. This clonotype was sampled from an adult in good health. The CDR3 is CASSSSGGGETQYF. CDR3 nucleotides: TGTGCCAGCAGCTCTTCAGGGGGTGGAGAGACCCAGTACTTC.